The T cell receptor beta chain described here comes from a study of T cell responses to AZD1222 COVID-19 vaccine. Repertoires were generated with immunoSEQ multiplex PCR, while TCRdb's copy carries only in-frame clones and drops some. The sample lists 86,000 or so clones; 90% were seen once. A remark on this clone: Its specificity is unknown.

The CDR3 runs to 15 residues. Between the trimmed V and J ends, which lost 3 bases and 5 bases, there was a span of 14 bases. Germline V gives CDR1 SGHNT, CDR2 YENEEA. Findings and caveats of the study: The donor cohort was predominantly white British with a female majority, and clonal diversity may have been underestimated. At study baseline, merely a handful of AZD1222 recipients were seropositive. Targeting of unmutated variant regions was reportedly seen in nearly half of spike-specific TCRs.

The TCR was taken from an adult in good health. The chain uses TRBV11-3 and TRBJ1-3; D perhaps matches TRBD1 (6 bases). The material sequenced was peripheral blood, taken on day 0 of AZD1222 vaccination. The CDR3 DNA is TGTGCCAGCAGCTTCACAGGGCGGAATAGAAACACCATATATTTT. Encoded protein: CASSFTGRNRNTIYF.